The clone carrying this T cell receptor beta chain was detected many times. Its antigen is currently unknown. Via MiXCR, TCRdb re-called the 5' RACE reads, giving one row per CDR3 protein. The sample records 49,000 or so distinct CDR3 sequences, less than 5% being singletons. This sample is part of a study of neurological immune-mediated disorders. Across the whole study: In a group of some 35 multiple sclerosis patients, approximately 31 had the relapsing-remitting type and 3 had the secondary progressive type. Broader study findings: The study found no CDR3 amino acid sequences shared by expanded clones across subjects, suggesting private repertoires in all groups.

CDR3 length: 17 amino acids. Germline CDR1 and CDR2: MGHRA and YSYEKL. J gave up 4 bases and V 4 bases, and 12 bases lay outside the gene matches. V and J are TRBV4-1 and TRBJ2-5, with 10 bases identical to TRBD2. The material sequenced was PBMCs. This receptor was taken from a woman aged 60-75 years with multiple sclerosis. The CDR3 protein is CASSPRTSGGGGETQYF. The CDR3 DNA reads as TGCGCCAGCAGCCCCAGGACTAGCGGAGGAGGGGGAGAGACCCAGTACTTC.